The 14 T cell receptor beta chains below all came from one sample that was sequenced in a study of T cells in Graves' hyperthyroidism and ophthalmopathy. TCR beta CDR3 sequences were amplified from RNA transcripts. In the first-round RT-PCR of the TCR CDR3, the HTBI primer set was used. In TCRdb, the multiplex PCR reads were re-called with MiXCR into one record per CDR3 protein. The table has a few hundred thousand distinct CDR3 sequences, 14% to 15% seen once; the top ten hold less than 35%. Sample: blood. The receptors derive from a woman aged 30 to 39 with Graves' hyperthyroidism.

The chain couples TRBV11-3 to TRBJ2-5; D ambiguous. Deletions cut 1 base from V and 5 bases from J, with 14 bases between. The CDR3 loop spans 15 amino acids. From germline, CDR1 is SGHNT and CDR2 YENEEA. The CDR3 coding sequence is TGTGCCAGCAGCTTAGGATACGTCGTAGGGGAGACCCAGTACTTC. Its translation is CASSLGYVVGETQYF. Together with reference TRBV11-3 and TRBJ2-5, the CDR3 gives the full variable domain: EAGVVQSPRYKIIEKKQPVAFWCNPISGHNTLYWYLQNLGQGPELLIRYENEEAVDDSQLPKDRFSAERLKGVDSTLKIQPAELGDSAVYLCASSLGYVVGETQYFGPGTRLLVL.

The genes are TRBV5-1 and TRBJ2-2; D is unclear. CDR3 length equals 15 residues. V dropped 0 bases and J dropped 1 base, with 7 bases sitting between them. Germline CDR1 is SGHRS and CDR2 is YFSETQ. The CDR3 region has the DNA TGCGCCAGCAGCTTGGAACAGCAGAACACCGGGGAGCTGTTTTTT. This codes for CASSLEQQNTGELFF.

This sequence joins TRBV5-4 and TRBJ2-3; D is unclear. The germline V gene has CDR1 SGHNT and CDR2 YYREEE (reference sequence). This CDR3 comprises 15 residues. The V end lost 3 bases, the J end lost 1 base, and 12 bases lay between the germline ends. Written as DNA, the CDR3 is TGTGCCAGCAGCTCGGACGGTGGGGGCACAGATACGCAGTATTTT. Encoded protein: CASSSDGGGTDTQYF.

This clonotype was seen more than once but under ten times. The chain recombines TRBV29-1 with TRBJ2-5; the match to TRBD1 covers 7 bases. Trimming cost V 8 bases and J 5 bases; bases outside gene matches: 5. The CDR3 is 11 residues long. The germline gives CDR1 SQVTM, CDR2 ANQGSEA. The CDR3 reads CSQSQGETQYF. The CDR3 DNA reads TGCAGCCAGTCACAGGGGGAGACCCAGTACTTC.

This clonotype was counted at least ten times. The gene calls are TRBV6-6 and TRBJ2-7; D possibly corresponds to TRBD2 (6 bases). Trimming cost V 0 bases and J 1 base, with 13 bases left between them. Germline CDR1 is MNHNY and CDR2 is SVGAGI (reference sequence). This CDR3 is 16 amino acids long. The DNA for the CDR3 is TGTGCCAGCAGTTACTCGGGGACTCCTCGTTCCTACGAGCAGTACTTC. Its protein is CASSYSGTPRSYEQYF.

This clonotype was seen more than once but under ten times. The rearrangement links TRBV7-9 to TRBJ2-1; 7 nucleotides match TRBD1. V shed 5 bases, J shed 6 bases, and the junction held 7 bases outside the gene matches. CDR3 size: 14 residues. Germline CDR1 SEHNR, CDR2 FQNEAQ (reference sequence). For the CDR3, the DNA is TGTGCCAGCAGCATAAGGACAGGAACCAATGAGCAGTTCTTC. Translation: CASSIRTGTNEQFF.

This clonotype appeared a few times. The rearrangement uses TRBV15 and TRBJ2-1; D is perhaps TRBD1 (5 bases). The V end was cut by 8 bases, the J end by 3 bases, with 14 bases between. The germline CDR1 and CDR2 sequences are LNHNV and YYDKDF (reference sequence). The CDR3 length is 14 residues. The CDR3 DNA reads TGTGCCACCCCCAGCCTGGGGCTCTACAATGAGCAGTTCTTC. It codes for CATPSLGLYNEQFF. The full variable domain, rest sourced from reference TRBV15 and TRBJ2-1, is DAMVIQNPRYQVTQFGKPVTLSCSQTLNHNVMYWYQQKSSQAPKLLFHYYDKDFNNEADTPDNFQSRRPNTSFCFLDIRSPGLGDTAMYLCATPSLGLYNEQFFGPGTRLTVL.

The V call is TRBV9, the J call TRBJ2-7, with 9 positions matching TRBD2. Trimming took 0 bases from V and 4 from J; bases not matched to a gene: 8. The CDR3 is 16 amino acids. Germline V gives CDR1 SGDLS, CDR2 YYNGEE. Written as DNA, the CDR3 is TGTGCCAGCAGCGTAGGAGGTCTAGCGGGATCATACGAGCAGTACTTC. Encoded protein: CASSVGGLAGSYEQYF.

This clonotype was detected a few times. J is TRBJ2-1 and V is TRBV30; 8 nucleotides align to TRBD2. Germline V CDR1 and CDR2: GTSNPN, SVGIG (reference sequence). This CDR3 contains 18 residues. V lost 4 bases to trimming and J lost 1 base; unmatched junction nucleotides: 15. This CDR3 reads CAWTMTSAFQLSYNEQFF. In DNA, the CDR3 is TGTGCCTGGACTATGACTAGCGCCTTTCAACTTTCCTACAATGAGCAGTTCTTC.

In the case of this clonotype: The junction differs from germline at one of its ends, possibly a read error. The chain combines TRBV19 with TRBJ2-1, with D possibly TRBD2 on 5 matching bases. This CDR3 spans 14 amino acids. Germline lookup yields CDR1 LNHDA and CDR2 SQIVND (reference sequence). CDR3: CVSSSLSGNNEQFF. The CDR3, as DNA: TGTGTCAGTAGTTCCTTATCGGGAAACAATGAGCAGTTCTTC. The variable domain in full, with the rest retrieved from reference TRBV19 and TRBJ2-1, is DGGITQSPKYLFRKEGQNVTLSCEQNLNHDAMYWYRQDPGQGLRLIYYSQIVNDFQKGDIAEGYSVSREKKESFPLTVTSAQKNPTAFYLCVSSSLSGNNEQFFGPGTRLTVL.

Many counts were recorded for this clonotype. V usage is TRBV6-1 and J usage is TRBJ1-5; D is unresolved. Trimming took 1 base from V and 5 from J, leaving 12 bases between them. Germline loops: CDR1 MNHNS, CDR2 SASEGT. CDR3 size: 15 residues. The chain's CDR3 is CASSEGRVWDQPQHF. CDR3 in DNA: TGTGCCAGCAGTGAAGGACGGGTTTGGGATCAGCCCCAGCATTTT.

The chain's CDR3 is CASSREGNSPLHF. The CDR3 DNA reads TGTGCCAGCAGCCGGGAGGGAAATTCACCCCTCCACTTT. V gene TRBV6-2 or TRBV6-3 combines with J gene TRBJ1-6; D is unresolved. Germline CDR1 reads MNHEY; CDR2 reads SVGEGT. This CDR3 contains 13 residues. V dropped 6 bases and J dropped 7 bases, with 10 bases sitting between them.

This clonotype came up many times. The V gene is TRBV30, the J gene TRBJ2-7; D ambiguous. V was trimmed by 3 bases and J by 4 bases, leaving 7 bases between them. Germline V gene sequence: CDR1 GTSNPN, CDR2 SVGIG (reference sequence). The CDR3 is 11 amino acids. CDR3 protein: CAWSETYEQYF. The DNA of the CDR3 is TGTGCCTGGAGCGAGACATACGAGCAGTACTTC.

This clonotype was seen more than once but under ten times. CDR3 DNA sequence: TGCAGTGCTTCTTCGACAGGGATCGCAGATACGCAGTATTTT. It is translated as CSASSTGIADTQYF. The J gene is TRBJ2-3, the V gene TRBV20-1, with 7 bases lining up with TRBD1. The CDR3 contains 14 residues. Trimming at V came to 5 bases and at J to 4 bases, leaving 9 bases not matched to a gene. Germline V gene sequence: CDR1 DFQATT, CDR2 SNEGSKA (reference sequence).